This TCR beta chain was recovered during a study of human T cells and chemical hapten exposure. For the study at large: DPC 0.01% went on the upper back by patch test, with reading at 6 days.

This clonotype was counted many times. Its matching antigen is unknown. Trimming shortened V by 1 base and J by 0 bases, and 12 bases separated the two germline ends. Germline V gene lookup returns CDR1 GTSNPN and CDR2 SVGIG (reference sequence). The CDR3 length is 15 residues. Broader study findings: Patch test score rose with PT1 expanded TCRs, significant at 8, 16, 32, not 4.

As the library was built, unique molecular identifiers were attached to individual cDNA molecules. MiXCR was run by TCRdb on the RACE reads, yielding one entry per CDR3 protein. The sample yields about 84,000 distinct CDR3 sequences, 11% seen once. Time point meaning: patch test 3, about 24 weeks after DPC sensitization. As for treatment: therapeutic diphenylcyclopropenone sensitization with weekly scalp DPC. The chain uses TRBV30 and TRBJ1-2, with D maybe TRBD1 (6 bases). Sequencing used whole blood, obtained in connection with sensitization to the hapten diphenylcyclopropenone (DPC). This receptor was identified in a woman in her forties or fifties with alopecia areata. Some clones in this sample may be carry-over from other donors' samples. This CDR3 reads CAWSGRQAANYGYTF. The DNA of the CDR3 is TGTGCCTGGAGTGGGCGACAGGCCGCTAACTATGGCTACACCTTC.